This TCR beta chain originates from a study of blood T cells in healthy people across ages. The use of a sample-barcoded 5' primer and a J-beta primer mix characterized a second PCR of about 6 to 11 cycles. TCRdb itself ran the 5' RACE reads through MiXCR, one entry per CDR3 protein. The sample includes about 1,600,000 distinct CDR3 sequences, roughly 45% of them seen just once. Trimming cost V 6 bases and J 11 bases, with 16 bases left between them. CDR3 length: 12 residues. This clonotype showed up just a few times. The sample was blood. The V gene is TRBV12-3 or TRBV12-4, the J gene TRBJ2-5; tentatively, D is TRBD2 (6 bases). The TCR was taken from a woman between 18 and 29 years old in good health. The CDR3 spells CASSPTRSEQYF. The CDR3 region has the DNA TGTGCCAGCAGCCCGACTAGATCTGAGCAGTACTTC.